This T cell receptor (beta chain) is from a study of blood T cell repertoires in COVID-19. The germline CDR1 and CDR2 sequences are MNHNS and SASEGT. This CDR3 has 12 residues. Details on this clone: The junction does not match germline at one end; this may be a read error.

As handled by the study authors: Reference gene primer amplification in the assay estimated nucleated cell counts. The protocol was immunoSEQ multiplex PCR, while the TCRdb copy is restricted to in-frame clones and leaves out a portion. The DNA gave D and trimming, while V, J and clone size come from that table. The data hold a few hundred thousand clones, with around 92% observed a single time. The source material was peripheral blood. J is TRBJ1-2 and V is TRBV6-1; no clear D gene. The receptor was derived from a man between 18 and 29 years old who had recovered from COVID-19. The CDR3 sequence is CASSERAIRLLF. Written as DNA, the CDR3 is TGTGCCAGCAGTGAGAGGGCCATTCGCCTCCTTTTC.